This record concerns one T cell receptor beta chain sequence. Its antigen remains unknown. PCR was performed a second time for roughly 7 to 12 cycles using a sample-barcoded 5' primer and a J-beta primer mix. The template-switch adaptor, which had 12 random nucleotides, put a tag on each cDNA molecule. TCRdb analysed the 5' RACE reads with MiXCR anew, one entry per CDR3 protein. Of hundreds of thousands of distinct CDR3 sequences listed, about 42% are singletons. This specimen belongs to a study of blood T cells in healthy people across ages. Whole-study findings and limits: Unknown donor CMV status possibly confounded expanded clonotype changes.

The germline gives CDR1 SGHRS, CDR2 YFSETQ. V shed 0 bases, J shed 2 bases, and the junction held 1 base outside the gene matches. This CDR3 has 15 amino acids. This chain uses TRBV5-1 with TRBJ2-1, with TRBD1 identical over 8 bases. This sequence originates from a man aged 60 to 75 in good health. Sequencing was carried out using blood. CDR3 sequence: CASSLEDRAYNEQFF. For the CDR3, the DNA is TGCGCCAGCAGCTTGGAGGACAGGGCCTACAATGAGCAGTTCTTC. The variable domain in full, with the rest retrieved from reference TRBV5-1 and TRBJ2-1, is KAGVTQTPRYLIKTRGQQVTLSCSPISGHRSVSWYQQTPGQGLQFLFEYFSETQRNKGNFPGRFSGRQFSNSRSEMNVSTLELGDSALYLCASSLEDRAYNEQFFGPGTRLTVL.